Reported below is one TCR beta chain. This sample was taken from a study of technical replicates of blood from several donors. Produced via immunoSEQ multiplex PCR; TCRdb's table is partial and in-frame only. Of under 95,000 clones listed, approximately 94% are singletons. What was sequenced was T cells isolated from PBMCs. The sequence derives from a human donor in good health.

The CDR3 sequence: CASSYTGTGGDEQFF. The CDR3 DNA reads as TGTGCCAGCAGTTACACCGGGACAGGGGGGGATGAGCAGTTCTTC. This chain connects TRBV6-6 to TRBJ2-1; 11 bases match TRBD1. CDR3 size: 15 residues. V dropped 2 bases and J dropped 8; count of bases not matched to a gene: 5. The germline V gene encodes CDR1 MNHNY and CDR2 SVGAGI (reference sequence).